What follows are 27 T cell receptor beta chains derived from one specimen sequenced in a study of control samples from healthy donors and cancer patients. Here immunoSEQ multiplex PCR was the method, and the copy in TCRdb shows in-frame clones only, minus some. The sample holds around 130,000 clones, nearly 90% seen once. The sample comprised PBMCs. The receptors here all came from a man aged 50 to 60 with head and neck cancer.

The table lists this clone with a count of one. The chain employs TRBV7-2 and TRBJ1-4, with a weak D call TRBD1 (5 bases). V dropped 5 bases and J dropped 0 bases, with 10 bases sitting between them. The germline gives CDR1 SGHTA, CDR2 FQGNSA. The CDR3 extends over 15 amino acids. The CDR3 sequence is CASSERQTTNEKLFF. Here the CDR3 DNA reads TGTGCCAGCAGCGAAAGACAGACAACTAATGAAAAACTGTTTTTT.

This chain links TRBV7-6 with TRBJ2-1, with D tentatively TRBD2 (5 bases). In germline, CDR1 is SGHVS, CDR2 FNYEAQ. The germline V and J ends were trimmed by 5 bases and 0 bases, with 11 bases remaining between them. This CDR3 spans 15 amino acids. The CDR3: CASSPMGSSYNEQFF. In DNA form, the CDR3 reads TGTGCCAGCAGCCCGATGGGGAGCTCCTACAATGAGCAGTTCTTC.

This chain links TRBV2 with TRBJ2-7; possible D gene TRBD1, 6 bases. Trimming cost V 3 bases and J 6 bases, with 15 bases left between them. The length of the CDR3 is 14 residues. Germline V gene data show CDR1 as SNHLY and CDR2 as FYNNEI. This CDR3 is CASSDVGQSAEQYF. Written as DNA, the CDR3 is TGTGCCAGCAGTGACGTCGGACAGTCGGCCGAGCAGTACTTC.

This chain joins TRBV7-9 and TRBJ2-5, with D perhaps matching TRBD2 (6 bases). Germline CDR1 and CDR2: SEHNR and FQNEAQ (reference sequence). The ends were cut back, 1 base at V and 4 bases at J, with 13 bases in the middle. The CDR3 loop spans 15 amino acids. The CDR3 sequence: CASSLVTGAGETQYF. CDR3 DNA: TGTGCCAGCAGCTTAGTAACGGGAGCCGGAGAGACCCAGTACTTC. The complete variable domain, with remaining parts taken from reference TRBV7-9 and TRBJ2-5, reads DTGVSQNPRHKITKRGQNVTFRCDPISEHNRLYWYRQTLGQGPEFLTYFQNEAQLEKSRLLSDRFSAERPKGSFSTLEIQRTEQGDSAMYLCASSLVTGAGETQYFGPGTRLLVL.

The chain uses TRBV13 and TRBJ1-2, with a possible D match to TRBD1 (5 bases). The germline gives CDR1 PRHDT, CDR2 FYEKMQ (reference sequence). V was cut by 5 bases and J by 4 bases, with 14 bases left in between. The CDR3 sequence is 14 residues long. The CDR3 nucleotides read TGTGCCAGCAGCCTGAGGGGCCCTCCCTATGGCTACACCTTC. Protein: CASSLRGPPYGYTF.

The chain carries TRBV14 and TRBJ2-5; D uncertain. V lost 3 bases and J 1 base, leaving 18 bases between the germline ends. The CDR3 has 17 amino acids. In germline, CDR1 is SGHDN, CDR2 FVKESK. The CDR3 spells CASSQDELPSSQETQYF. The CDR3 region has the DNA TGTGCCAGCAGCCAGGATGAGTTGCCGAGCTCCCAAGAGACCCAGTACTTC.

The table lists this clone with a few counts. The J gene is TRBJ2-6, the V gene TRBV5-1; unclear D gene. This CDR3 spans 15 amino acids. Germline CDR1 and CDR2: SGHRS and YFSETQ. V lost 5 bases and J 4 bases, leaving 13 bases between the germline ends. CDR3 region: CASSIFGSGANVLTF. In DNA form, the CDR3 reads TGCGCCAGCAGTATTTTTGGCTCCGGGGCCAACGTCCTGACTTTC.

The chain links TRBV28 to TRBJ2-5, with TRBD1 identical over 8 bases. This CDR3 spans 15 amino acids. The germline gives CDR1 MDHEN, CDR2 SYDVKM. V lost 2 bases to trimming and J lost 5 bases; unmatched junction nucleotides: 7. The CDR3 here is CASSLQGAKRETQYF. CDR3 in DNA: TGTGCCAGCAGTTTACAGGGGGCCAAGCGGGAGACCCAGTACTTC.

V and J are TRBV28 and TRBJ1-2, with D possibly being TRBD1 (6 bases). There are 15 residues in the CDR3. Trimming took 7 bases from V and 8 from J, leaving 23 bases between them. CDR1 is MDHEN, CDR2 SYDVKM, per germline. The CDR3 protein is CASISPHTGGRGYTF. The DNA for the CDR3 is TGTGCCAGCATCTCCCCCCATACTGGGGGGCGCGGCTACACCTTC.

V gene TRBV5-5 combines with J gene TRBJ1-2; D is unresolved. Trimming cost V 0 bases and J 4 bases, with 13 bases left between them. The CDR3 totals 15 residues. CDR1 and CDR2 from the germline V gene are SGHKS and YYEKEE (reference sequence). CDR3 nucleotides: TGTGCCAGCAGCTTGGGGCCAGGTCCTTTCTATGGCTACACCTTC. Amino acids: CASSLGPGPFYGYTF.

CDR3 region: CASSIRQENEKLFF. Here the CDR3 DNA reads TGTGCCAGCAGTATAAGGCAGGAAAATGAAAAACTGTTTTTT. This chain links TRBV27 with TRBJ1-4; D is uncertain. Germline V gives CDR1 MNHEY, CDR2 SMNVEV (reference sequence). This CDR3 is 14 amino acids long. V was pared by 5 bases and J by 5 bases, with 12 bases between.

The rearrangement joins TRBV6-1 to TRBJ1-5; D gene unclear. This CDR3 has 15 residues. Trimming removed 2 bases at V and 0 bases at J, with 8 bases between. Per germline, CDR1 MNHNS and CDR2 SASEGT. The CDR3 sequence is CASSELFRSNQPQHF. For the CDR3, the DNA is TGTGCCAGCAGTGAATTATTTCGTAGCAATCAGCCCCAGCATTTT.

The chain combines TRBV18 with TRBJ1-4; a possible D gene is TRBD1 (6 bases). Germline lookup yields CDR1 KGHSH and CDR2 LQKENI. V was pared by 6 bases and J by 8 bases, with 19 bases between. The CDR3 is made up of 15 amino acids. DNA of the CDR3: TGTGCCAGCTCCCCCCAGGAGGGGGTAAAGGAAAAACTGTTTTTT. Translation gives CASSPQEGVKEKLFF.

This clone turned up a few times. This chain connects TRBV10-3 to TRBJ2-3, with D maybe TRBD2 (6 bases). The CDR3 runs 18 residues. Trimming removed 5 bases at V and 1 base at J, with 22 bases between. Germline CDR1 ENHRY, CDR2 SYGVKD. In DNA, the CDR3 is TGTGCCATCAGTCCTACTAACGGTTTGGCTAGCGGCACAGATACGCAGTATTTT. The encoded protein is CAISPTNGLASGTDTQYF.

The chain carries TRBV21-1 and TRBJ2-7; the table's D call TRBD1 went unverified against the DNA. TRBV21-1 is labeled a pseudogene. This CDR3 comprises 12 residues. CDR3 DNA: TGTGCCAGCAACATCTTCAGGGCAAAGGAGTACTTC. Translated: CASNIFRAKEYF.

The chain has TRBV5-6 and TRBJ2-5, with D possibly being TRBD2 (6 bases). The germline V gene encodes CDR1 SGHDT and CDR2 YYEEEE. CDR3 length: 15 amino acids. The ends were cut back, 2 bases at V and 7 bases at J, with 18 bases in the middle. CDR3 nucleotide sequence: TGTGCCAGCAGCTTTCCCGGGACTCCCATAGGGACCCAGTACTTC. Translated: CASSFPGTPIGTQYF.

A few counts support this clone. CDR3 in amino acids: CASSIGFNTQYF. The CDR3 nucleotides read TGTGCCAGCAGTATTGGGTTTAATACGCAGTATTTT. V gene TRBV6-5 combines with J gene TRBJ2-3; D is unclear. The CDR3 covers 12 residues. The ends were cut back, 5 bases at V and 7 bases at J, with 10 bases in the middle. Looked up from germline, CDR1 is MNHEY and CDR2 is SVGAGI.

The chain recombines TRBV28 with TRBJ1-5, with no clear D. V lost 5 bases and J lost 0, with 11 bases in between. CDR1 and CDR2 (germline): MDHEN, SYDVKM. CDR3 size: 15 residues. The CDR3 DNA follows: TGTGCCAGCAGTGCGGCACTATCTAGCAATCAGCCCCAGCATTTT. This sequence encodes CASSAALSSNQPQHF. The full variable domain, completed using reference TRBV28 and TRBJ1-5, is DVKVTQSSRYLVKRTGEKVFLECVQDMDHENMFWYRQDPGLGLRLIYFSYDVKMKEKGDIPEGYSVSREKKERFSLILESASTNQTSMYLCASSAALSSNQPQHFGDGTRLSIL.

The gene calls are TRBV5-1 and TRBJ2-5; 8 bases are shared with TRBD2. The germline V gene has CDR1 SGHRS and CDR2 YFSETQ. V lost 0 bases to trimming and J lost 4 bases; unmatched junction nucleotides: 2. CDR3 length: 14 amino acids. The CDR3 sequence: CASSLALAGETQYF. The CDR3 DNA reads TGCGCCAGCAGCTTGGCCCTAGCGGGAGAGACCCAGTACTTC.

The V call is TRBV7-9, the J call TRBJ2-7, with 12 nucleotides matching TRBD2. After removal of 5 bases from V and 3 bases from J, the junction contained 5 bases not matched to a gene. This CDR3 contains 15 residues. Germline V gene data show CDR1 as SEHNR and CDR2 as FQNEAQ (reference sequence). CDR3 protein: CASSPTSGGNYEQYF. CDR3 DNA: TGTGCCAGCAGCCCTACTAGCGGGGGGAACTACGAGCAGTACTTC.

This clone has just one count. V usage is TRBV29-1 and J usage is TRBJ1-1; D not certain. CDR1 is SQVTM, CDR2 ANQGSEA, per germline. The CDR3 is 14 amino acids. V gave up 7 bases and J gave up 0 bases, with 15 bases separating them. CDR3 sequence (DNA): TGCAGCGCCGTTGGTACGGGCCTGAACACTGAAGCTTTCTTT. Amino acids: CSAVGTGLNTEAFF.

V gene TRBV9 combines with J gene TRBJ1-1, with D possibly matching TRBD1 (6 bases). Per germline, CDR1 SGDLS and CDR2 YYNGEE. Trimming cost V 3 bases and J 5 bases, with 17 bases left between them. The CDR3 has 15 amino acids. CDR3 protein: CASSANPGEYTEAFF. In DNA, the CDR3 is TGTGCCAGCAGCGCGAACCCAGGGGAATATACTGAAGCTTTCTTT.

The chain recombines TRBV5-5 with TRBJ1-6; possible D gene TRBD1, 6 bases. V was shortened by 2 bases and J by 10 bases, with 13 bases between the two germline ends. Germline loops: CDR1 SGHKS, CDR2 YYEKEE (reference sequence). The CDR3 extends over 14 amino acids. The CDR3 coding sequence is TGTGCCAGCAGCTTTGGACAGTACAGATCACCCCTCCACTTT. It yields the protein CASSFGQYRSPLHF.

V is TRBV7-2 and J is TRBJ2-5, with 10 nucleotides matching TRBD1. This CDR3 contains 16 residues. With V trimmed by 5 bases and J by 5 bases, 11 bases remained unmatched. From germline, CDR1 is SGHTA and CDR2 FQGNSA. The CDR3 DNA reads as TGTGCCAGCAGCCCAAACCGGAGACAGGGGGCGGAGACCCAGTACTTC. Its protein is CASSPNRRQGAETQYF.

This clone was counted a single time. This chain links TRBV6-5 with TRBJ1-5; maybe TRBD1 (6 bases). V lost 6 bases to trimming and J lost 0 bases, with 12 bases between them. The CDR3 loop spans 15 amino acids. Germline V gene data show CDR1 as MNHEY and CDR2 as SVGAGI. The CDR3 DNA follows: TGTGCCAGCAGCTACACAGGGAATAGCAATCAGCCCCAGCATTTT. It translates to CASSYTGNSNQPQHF.

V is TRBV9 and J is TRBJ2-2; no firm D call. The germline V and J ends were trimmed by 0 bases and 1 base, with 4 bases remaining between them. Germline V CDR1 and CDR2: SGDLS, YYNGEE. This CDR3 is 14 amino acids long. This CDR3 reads CASSVGRNTGELFF. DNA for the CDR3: TGTGCCAGCAGCGTAGGGCGGAACACCGGGGAGCTGTTTTTT. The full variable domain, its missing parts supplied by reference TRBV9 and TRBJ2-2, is DSGVTQTPKHLITATGQRVTLRCSPRSGDLSVYWYQQSLDQGLQFLIQYYNGEERAKGNILERFSAQQFPDLHSELNLSSLELGDSALYFCASSVGRNTGELFFGEGSRLTVL.

CDR3 region: CASSQEVGTFNTGELFF. The CDR3 DNA reads as TGCGCCAGCAGCCAAGAGGTTGGGACATTTAACACCGGGGAGCTGTTTTTT. This chain uses TRBV4-1 with TRBJ2-2; possibly TRBD1 for D (6 bases). CDR3 length: 17 amino acids. Germline CDR1 MGHRA, CDR2 YSYEKL. Trimming pared 0 bases from V and 2 bases from J, leaving 13 bases between.